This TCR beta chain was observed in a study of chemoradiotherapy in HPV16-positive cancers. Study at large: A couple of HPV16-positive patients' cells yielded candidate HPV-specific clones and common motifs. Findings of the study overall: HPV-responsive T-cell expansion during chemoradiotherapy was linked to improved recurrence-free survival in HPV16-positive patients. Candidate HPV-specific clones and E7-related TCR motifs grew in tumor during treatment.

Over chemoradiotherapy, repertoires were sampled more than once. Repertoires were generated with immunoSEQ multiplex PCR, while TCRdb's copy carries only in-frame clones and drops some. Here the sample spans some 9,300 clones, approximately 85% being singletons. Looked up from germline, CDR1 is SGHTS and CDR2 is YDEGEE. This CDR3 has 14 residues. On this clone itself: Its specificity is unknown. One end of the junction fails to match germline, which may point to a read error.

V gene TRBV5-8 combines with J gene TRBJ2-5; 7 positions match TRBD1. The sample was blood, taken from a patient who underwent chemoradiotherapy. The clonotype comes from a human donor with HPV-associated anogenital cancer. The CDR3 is CASSPGTDKESQYF. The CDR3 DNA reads TGTGCCAGCAGCCCGGGGACAGATAAAGAGAGCCAGTACTTC.